Below are 21 T cell receptor beta chains sequenced from a single sample in a study of cytomegalovirus exposure and HLA in healthy donors. Libraries were prepared by immunoSEQ multiplex PCR; TCRdb keeps only in-frame clonotypes and omits some of them. The table lists 200,000 to 250,000 clones, 70% to 90% of them singletons. Source material: PBMCs. Receptors were obtained from a woman aged 18-29 years in good health and CMV-seronegative.

The chain is built from TRBV27 and TRBJ2-7, with 7 bases aligning to TRBD1. V shed 5 bases and J 5 bases; nucleotides not matched to a gene: 6. The CDR3 has 13 residues. CDR1 is MNHEY, CDR2 SMNVEV, per germline (reference sequence). DNA of the CDR3: TGTGCCAGCAGTCGAAACAGGGGCAACGAGCAGTACTTC. Residues: CASSRNRGNEQYF.

This clone was detected only once. V gene TRBV4-1 combines with J gene TRBJ2-1; weak D call: TRBD1 (5 bases). This CDR3 is built from 14 residues. CDR1 MGHRA and CDR2 YSYEKL come from the germline V gene. V dropped 1 base and J dropped 9 bases, with 13 bases sitting between them. The CDR3 reads CASSQALQGGEQFF. The CDR3, as DNA: TGCGCCAGCAGCCAAGCCCTGCAGGGTGGTGAGCAGTTCTTC.

The V and J genes are TRBV5-1 and TRBJ2-7; the D is unclear. Trimming took 0 bases from V and 4 from J, leaving 5 bases between them. The CDR3 contains 12 residues. Germline V gene data show CDR1 as SGHRS and CDR2 as YFSETQ. The CDR3, as DNA: TGCGCCAGCAGCTTGGGGGGATACGAGCAGTACTTC. Encoded protein: CASSLGGYEQYF.

The chain recombines TRBV27 with TRBJ1-2; D is undetermined. Trimming removed 5 bases from V and 0 bases from J, with 13 bases in between. CDR3 length equals 15 residues. Germline assignment: CDR1 MNHEY and CDR2 SMNVEV (reference sequence). CDR3 DNA: TGTGCCAGCAGTCCCTGGACGGACGCTAACTATGGCTACACCTTC. The encoded protein is CASSPWTDANYGYTF.

The V gene is TRBV5-1, the J gene TRBJ1-1; D ambiguous. The CDR3 has 15 amino acids. V dropped 0 bases and J dropped 0 bases, with 9 bases sitting between them. Germline CDR1 is SGHRS and CDR2 is YFSETQ. The CDR3 sequence is CASSLESQVNTEAFF. The CDR3 DNA sequence: TGCGCCAGCAGCTTGGAGAGTCAGGTGAACACTGAAGCTTTCTTT.

This clone was seen many times. This chain links TRBV4-2 with TRBJ2-7; 11 bases fit TRBD2. J gave up 0 bases and V 0 bases, and 1 base lay outside the gene matches. From germline, CDR1 is LGHNA and CDR2 YNFKEQ. This CDR3 contains 16 residues. This CDR3 reads CASSQDLAGGSYEQYF. CDR3 nucleotide sequence: TGTGCCAGCAGCCAAGATCTAGCGGGGGGCTCCTACGAGCAGTACTTC.

This chain uses TRBV27 with TRBJ1-2; D may be TRBD1 (5 bases). The CDR3 runs 12 residues. Trimming stripped 8 bases from V and 4 bases from J, with 11 bases between. Germline V lookup: CDR1 MNHEY, CDR2 SMNVEV (reference sequence). CDR3 loop: CASGGAAYGYTF. Written as DNA, the CDR3 is TGTGCCAGCGGCGGGGCTGCCTATGGCTACACCTTC.

This clone has more than one count but fewer than ten. This chain uses TRBV18 with TRBJ1-2, with D perhaps matching TRBD1 (5 bases). Per the germline V gene, CDR1 is KGHSH and CDR2 is LQKENI. This CDR3 is built from 16 residues. The germline V and J ends were trimmed by 5 bases and 6 bases, with 22 bases remaining between them. CDR3 sequence (DNA): TGTGCCAGCTCATCATCTCACGGCACCAGGGCGGATGGCTACACCTTC. Translating gives CASSSSHGTRADGYTF. Supplemented by reference TRBV18 and TRBJ1-2, the full variable domain reads NAGVMQNPRHLVRRRGQEARLRCSPMKGHSHVYWYRQLPEEGLKFMVYLQKENIIDESGMPKERFSAEFPKEGPSILRIQQVVRGDSAAYFCASSSSHGTRADGYTFGSGTRLTVV.

The gene calls are TRBV4-1 and TRBJ2-3; D gene unclear. Germline V lookup: CDR1 MGHRA, CDR2 YSYEKL. The V end was cut by 0 bases, the J end by 6 bases, with 4 bases between. The CDR3 length is 12 residues. The CDR3 reads CASSQDRDTQYF. The DNA for the CDR3 is TGCGCCAGCAGCCAAGATCGCGATACGCAGTATTTT.

In its sample, this clone was seen a few times. This chain joins TRBV2 and TRBJ2-7, with unresolved D. In germline, CDR1 is SNHLY, CDR2 FYNNEI. Trimming pared 4 bases from V and 3 bases from J, leaving 10 bases between. The CDR3 runs to 13 residues. The CDR3 coding sequence is TGTGCCAGCAGTGGCAGCCGGGTCTACGAGCAGTACTTC. Translated, it gives CASSGSRVYEQYF.

The chain recombines TRBV5-1 with TRBJ1-4; 7 bases are shared with TRBD1. Losses at the gene ends were 0 bases for V and 8 bases for J; bases not matched to a gene: 10. Germline values: CDR1 SGHRS, CDR2 YFSETQ. The CDR3 is 16 amino acids. CDR3 amino acids: CASSLAFGQASEKLFF. In DNA, the CDR3 is TGCGCCAGCAGCTTGGCCTTCGGACAGGCTAGCGAAAAACTGTTTTTT. The full variable domain, completed using reference TRBV5-1 and TRBJ1-4, is KAGVTQTPRYLIKTRGQQVTLSCSPISGHRSVSWYQQTPGQGLQFLFEYFSETQRNKGNFPGRFSGRQFSNSRSEMNVSTLELGDSALYLCASSLAFGQASEKLFFGSGTQLSVL.

The chain recombines TRBV18 with TRBJ2-5, with D unresolved. Germline V lookup: CDR1 KGHSH, CDR2 LQKENI. V gave up 3 bases and J gave up 5 bases, with 19 bases separating them. This CDR3 contains 16 residues. The CDR3 DNA reads TGTGCCAGCTCACCTCTCGGTGGGCTAGAAGGCGAGACCCAGTACTTC. It encodes CASSPLGGLEGETQYF.

The chain couples TRBV5-5 to TRBJ1-1; no clear D gene. This CDR3 has 13 residues. The V gene's germline CDR1 is SGHKS and CDR2 YYEKEE (reference sequence). The V end was cut by 1 base, the J end by 1 base, with 5 bases between. The CDR3, as DNA: TGTGCCAGCAGCTTGACGGCGAACACTGAAGCTTTCTTT. This codes for CASSLTANTEAFF.

This clone was seen a single time. This sequence joins TRBV27 and TRBJ2-3; D not resolved. Germline CDR1 and CDR2: MNHEY and SMNVEV (reference sequence). The CDR3 consists of 13 residues. V was pared by 6 bases and J by 6 bases, with 13 bases between. CDR3 in DNA: TGTGCCAGCAGCTACCATCATCTGGATACGCAGTATTTT. It codes for CASSYHHLDTQYF.

The chain combines TRBV28 with TRBJ2-7; maybe TRBD1 (5 bases). Per germline, CDR1 MDHEN and CDR2 SYDVKM. This CDR3 is built from 13 residues. The CDR3 sequence is CAAGLGPDYEQYF. The CDR3 DNA is TGTGCGGCCGGTTTGGGGCCAGACTACGAGCAGTACTTC. The whole variable domain, filled in from reference TRBV28 and TRBJ2-7, reads DVKVTQSSRYLVKRTGEKVFLECVQDMDHENMFWYRQDPGLGLRLIYFSYDVKMKEKGDIPEGYSVSREKKERFSLILESASTNQTSMYLCAAGLGPDYEQYFGPGTRLTVT.

The CDR3 here is CAISKGVGDGYTF. The CDR3 DNA is TGTGCCATCAGTAAAGGGGTAGGGGATGGCTACACCTTC. The genes are TRBV10-3 and TRBJ1-2; tentatively, D is TRBD1 (5 bases). The length of the CDR3 is 13 residues. V shed 5 bases and J shed 6 bases, with 13 bases lying between them. Germline loops: CDR1 ENHRY, CDR2 SYGVKD.

This rearrangement joins TRBV6-5 to TRBJ2-7, with D perhaps TRBD2 (5 bases). This CDR3 has 14 residues. Germline assignment: CDR1 MNHEY and CDR2 SVGAGI. Trimming pared 2 bases from V and 1 base from J, leaving 9 bases between. CDR3 coding DNA: TGTGCCAGCAGTTACGACGGGGAGTCCTACGAGCAGTACTTC. Protein: CASSYDGESYEQYF.

This clone turned up a few times. V and J are TRBV19 and TRBJ1-5; 8 nucleotides line up with TRBD1. The V gene's germline CDR1 is LNHDA and CDR2 SQIVND (reference sequence). With 7 bases clipped from V and 6 bases from J, the junction kept 8 bases outside the gene matches. CDR3 size: 14 residues. The CDR3 nucleotides are TGTGCCAGTACCTCAGGGGGCGTGGGTCAGCCCCAGCATTTT. Translation gives CASTSGGVGQPQHF.

The chain combines TRBV7-9 with TRBJ2-3; 12 bases are shared with TRBD2. The CDR3 is made up of 16 amino acids. V lost 4 bases and J lost 11; bases outside the gene matches: 13. Germline loops: CDR1 SEHNR, CDR2 FQNEAQ (reference sequence). CDR3 DNA sequence: TGTGCCAGCAGCTCTTATGGACTAGCGGGATTTTGGGGGCAGTATTTT. Its translation is CASSSYGLAGFWGQYF.

V usage is TRBV5-4 and J usage is TRBJ2-7, with 7 bases aligning to TRBD1. V shed 4 bases and J 3 bases; nucleotides not matched to a gene: 4. Germline-derived CDR1 and CDR2 are SGHNT and YYREEE (reference sequence). The CDR3 extends over 13 amino acids. CDR3 residues: CASSRDRLYEQYF. CDR3 nucleotide sequence: TGTGCCAGCAGCCGGGACAGACTCTACGAGCAGTACTTC.

The V gene is TRBV6-1, the J gene TRBJ1-1; TRBD1 agrees at 7 bases. Germline V gene data show CDR1 as MNHNS and CDR2 as SASEGT. V gave up 4 bases and J gave up 0 bases; unmatched junction bases: 8. The CDR3 spans 16 residues. The CDR3 here is CASSVEGAGMNTEAFF. The CDR3 DNA reads TGTGCCAGCAGTGTAGAGGGGGCGGGGATGAACACTGAAGCTTTCTTT.